These 9 T cell receptor beta chains originate from one sample sequenced in a study of breast tumors, draining lymph nodes, adjacent tissues. TCRdb called the multiplex PCR reads again in MiXCR, with one record for every CDR3 protein. The sample lists roughly 23,000 distinct CDR3 sequences, about 70% occurring once. Specimen: tumor-adjacent breast tissue. Source of these receptors: a female donor with breast cancer. Some clones in this sample may be carry-over from other donors' samples.

The gene calls are TRBV24-1 and TRBJ2-1; D unresolved. This CDR3 region has 14 residues. Trimming took 4 bases from V and 12 from J, leaving 18 bases between them. Germline CDR1 and CDR2: KGHDR and SFDVKD. The CDR3 DNA is TGTGCCACCAGTGAACCTCCATTTGCGTCCCCGCAGTTCTTC. Its protein is CATSEPPFASPQFF.

The rearrangement joins TRBV9 to TRBJ2-6; D remains unclear. V lost 2 bases, J lost 2 bases, and 5 bases lay in between. The germline CDR1 and CDR2 sequences are SGDLS and YYNGEE. The CDR3 runs to 14 residues. The CDR3 DNA sequence: TGTGCCAGCAGCGTTCAGACTGGGGCCAACGTCCTGACTTTC. Its translation: CASSVQTGANVLTF.

This clonotype was recorded at least ten times. The V and J genes are TRBV20-1 and TRBJ2-2; 7 positions match TRBD1. Germline loops: CDR1 DFQATT, CDR2 SNEGSKA (reference sequence). After removal of 3 bases from V and 2 bases from J, the junction contained 18 bases not matched to a gene. This CDR3 spans 19 amino acids. CDR3 sequence reads: CSASTGPGQRTANTGELFF. The DNA of the CDR3 is TGCAGTGCTAGTACAGGACCGGGACAGAGGACGGCTAACACCGGGGAGCTGTTTTTT.

V gene TRBV24-1 combines with J gene TRBJ2-2; no firm D call. The CDR3 runs to 16 residues. Germline V gene sequence: CDR1 KGHDR, CDR2 SFDVKD. Trimming left V 1 base short and J 6 bases short, with 14 bases between. In nucleotides, the CDR3 is TGTGCCACCAGTGATTTCCGGGCCAGGACGCCCGGGGAGCTGTTTTTT. As protein: CATSDFRARTPGELFF.

The chain joins TRBV2 to TRBJ2-2; D gene unclear. Germline V gene sequence: CDR1 SNHLY, CDR2 FYNNEI. V shed 2 bases and J shed 6 bases, with 7 bases lying between them. CDR3 length equals 13 residues. DNA of the CDR3: TGTGCCAGCAGTGAATCCAGTCCCGGGGAGCTGTTTTTT. Its protein product is CASSESSPGELFF.

V and J are TRBV29-1 and TRBJ2-7; TRBD2 aligns across 9 bases. Germline-derived CDR1 and CDR2 are SQVTM and ANQGSEA. This CDR3 contains 13 residues. The trim removed 5 bases at V and 2 bases at J, leaving 4 bases unmatched. The CDR3 nucleotides are TGCAGCGTTTTGGCTAGCGGGGCCTACGAGCAGTACTTC. It codes for CSVLASGAYEQYF.

The chain links TRBV5-1 to TRBJ1-6; D possibly corresponds to TRBD1 (6 bases). Trimming took off 7 bases at V and 10 bases at J, with 15 bases between the two ends. The length of the CDR3 is 13 residues. Per the germline V gene, CDR1 is SGHRS and CDR2 is YFSETQ. The CDR3 is CASGPDSSSPLHF. The CDR3 DNA is TGCGCCAGCGGACCGGACAGTTCCTCACCCCTCCACTTT. The whole variable domain, filled in from reference TRBV5-1 and TRBJ1-6, reads KAGVTQTPRYLIKTRGQQVTLSCSPISGHRSVSWYQQTPGQGLQFLFEYFSETQRNKGNFPGRFSGRQFSNSRSEMNVSTLELGDSALYLCASGPDSSSPLHFGNGTRLTVT.

V usage is TRBV10-2 and J usage is TRBJ1-4; D is undetermined. The V and J ends lost 4 bases and 3 bases respectively, with 3 bases between them. The CDR3 totals 12 residues. Germline loops: CDR1 WSHSY, CDR2 SAAADI. The CDR3 nucleotides read TGCGCCAGCAGTGCAGCTAATGAAAAACTGTTTTTT. The encoded protein is CASSAANEKLFF.

The chain carries TRBV12-3 or TRBV12-4 and TRBJ2-5, with 7 bases that match TRBD2. The junction had 5 bases not matched to a gene; V was cut back by 2 bases and J by 2 bases. The CDR3 is 15 amino acids. Written as DNA, the CDR3 is TGTGCCAGCAGTTTAAAGGGAGCGGGACAAGAGACCCAGTACTTC. Its protein product is CASSLKGAGQETQYF.